The entry below describes one T cell receptor (beta chain). Its specificity is unknown. This CDR3 has 15 amino acids. The V segment lost 3 bases and the J segment 4 bases; nucleotides outside the gene matches: 6. Germline V gene lookup returns CDR1 SEHNR and CDR2 FQNEAQ (reference sequence). This record belongs to a study of radiotherapy plus CTLA-4 blockade in lung cancer. Study observations and caveats: In blood, after radiotherapy plus ipilimumab, tumor-derived TCR clones expanded. The best prediction of response reportedly came from early blood T cell clone dynamics, with interferon-beta.

Measured with immunoSEQ multiplex PCR; TCRdb has only the in-frame clones, and not every one. In the table there are some 40,000 clones, approximately 71% of which are singletons. Ipilimumab-mediated CTLA-4 blockade plus focal radiation was given to patients having chemo-refractory metastatic non-small-cell lung cancer. The sequencing here drew on peripheral blood, taken from a patient treated with radiotherapy plus ipilimumab. The V call is TRBV7-9, the J call TRBJ2-1; 7 bases are shared with TRBD1. This receptor was taken from a human donor with non-small cell lung cancer whose response to radiotherapy plus ipilimumab could not be evaluated. This CDR3 is CASSLPGTEYNEQFF. The CDR3 DNA sequence: TGTGCCAGCAGCTTGCCCGGGACAGAGTACAATGAGCAGTTCTTC.